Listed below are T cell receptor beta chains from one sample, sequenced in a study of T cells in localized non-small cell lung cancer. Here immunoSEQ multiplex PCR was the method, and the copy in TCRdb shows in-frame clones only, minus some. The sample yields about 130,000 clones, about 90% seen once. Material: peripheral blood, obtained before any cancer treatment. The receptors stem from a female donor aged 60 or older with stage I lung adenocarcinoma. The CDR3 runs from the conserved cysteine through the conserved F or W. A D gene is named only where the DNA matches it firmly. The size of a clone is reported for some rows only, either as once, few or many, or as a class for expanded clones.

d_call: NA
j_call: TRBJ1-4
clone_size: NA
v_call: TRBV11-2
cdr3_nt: TGTGCCAGCAGCTTATGGTCAACTAATGAAAAACTGTTTTTT
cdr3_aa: CASSLWSTNEKLFF

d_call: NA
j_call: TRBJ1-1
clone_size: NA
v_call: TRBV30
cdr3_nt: TGTGCCTGGAGTGTACAAGACACTGAAGCTTTCTTT
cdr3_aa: CAWSVQDTEAFF

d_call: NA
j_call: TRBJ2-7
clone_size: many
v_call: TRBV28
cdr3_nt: TGTGCCAGCAGTTTCCGGACTGCGGCCCGCGAGCAGTACTTC
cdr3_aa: CASSFRTAAREQYF

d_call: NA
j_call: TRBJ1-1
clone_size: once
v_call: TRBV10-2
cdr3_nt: TGCGCCAGCAGTGAGTCTGGGCAGAACACTGAAGCTTTCTTT
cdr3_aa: CASSESGQNTEAFF

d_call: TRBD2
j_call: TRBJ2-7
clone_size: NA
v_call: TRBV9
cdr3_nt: TGTGCCAGCAGCGCCCGACTAGCGGGAGAGGGCGCCGAGCAGTACTTC
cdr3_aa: CASSARLAGEGAEQYF

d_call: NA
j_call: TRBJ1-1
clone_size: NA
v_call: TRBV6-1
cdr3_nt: TGTGCCAGCAGTGAACAGGGTAGGAACACTGAAGCTTTCTTT
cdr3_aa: CASSEQGRNTEAFF

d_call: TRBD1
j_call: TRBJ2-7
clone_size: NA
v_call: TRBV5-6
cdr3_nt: TGTGCCAGCAGCTTAGGGGGACAGAGAGCCTACGAGCAGTACTTC
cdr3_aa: CASSLGGQRAYEQYF

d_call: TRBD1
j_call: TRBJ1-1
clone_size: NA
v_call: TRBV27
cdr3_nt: TGTGCCAGCAGTACCAACCCCGACAGGGCCACTGAAGCTTTCTTT
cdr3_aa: CASSTNPDRATEAFF

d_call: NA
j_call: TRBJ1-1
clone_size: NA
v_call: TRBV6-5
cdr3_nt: TGTGCCAGCAAAGAAGGTTCAGCGAACACTGAAGCTTTCTTT
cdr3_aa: CASKEGSANTEAFF

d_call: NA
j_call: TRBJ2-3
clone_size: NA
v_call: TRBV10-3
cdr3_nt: TGTGCCAGCAACAGGGAGGGGGACATAGATACGCAGTATTTT
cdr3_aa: CASNREGDIDTQYF

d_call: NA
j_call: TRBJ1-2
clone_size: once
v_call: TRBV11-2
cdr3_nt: TGTGCCAGCAGCTTAGATAAATGGGGCTACACCTTC
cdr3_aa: CASSLDKWGYTF

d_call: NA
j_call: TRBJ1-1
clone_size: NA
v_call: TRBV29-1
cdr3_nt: TGCAGCGCCTTTATAGTTCGGGGTGAAGCTTTCTTT
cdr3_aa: CSAFIVRGEAFF

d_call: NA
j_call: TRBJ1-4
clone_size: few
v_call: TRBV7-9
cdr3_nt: TGTGCCAGCGGTAGGGGTGGCGGACTGTTTTTT
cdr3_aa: CASGRGGGLFF

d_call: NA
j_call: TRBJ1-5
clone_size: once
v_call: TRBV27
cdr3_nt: TGTGCCAGCAGAAACGGAGATCAGCCCCAGCATTTT
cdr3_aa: CASRNGDQPQHF

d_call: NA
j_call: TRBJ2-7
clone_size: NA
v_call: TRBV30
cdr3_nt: TGTGCCTGGAGTGTGCGCGAGCAGTACTTC
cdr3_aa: CAWSVREQYF

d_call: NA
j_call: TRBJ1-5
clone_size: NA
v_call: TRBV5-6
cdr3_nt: TGTGCCAGCAGCTTGTTAGGGTATAGCAATCAGCCCCAGCATTTT
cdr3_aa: CASSLLGYSNQPQHF

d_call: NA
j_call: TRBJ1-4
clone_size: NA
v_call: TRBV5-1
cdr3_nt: TGCGCCAGCAGTTTGATGTCTCAGAAGAATGAAAAACTGTTTTTT
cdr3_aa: CASSLMSQKNEKLFF

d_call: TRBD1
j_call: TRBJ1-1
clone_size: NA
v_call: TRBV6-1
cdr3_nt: TGTGCCAGCTTGGACAGGGGGGTGGTCACTGAAGCTTTCTTT
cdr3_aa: CASLDRGVVTEAFF

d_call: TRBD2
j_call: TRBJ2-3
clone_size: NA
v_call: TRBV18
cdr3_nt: TGTGCCAGCTCCCCGGGGACTAGGGCCGCAGATACGCAGTATTTT
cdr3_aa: CASSPGTRAADTQYF

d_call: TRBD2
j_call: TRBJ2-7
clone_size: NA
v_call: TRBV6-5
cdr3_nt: TGTGCCAGCAACCCCGGGAGGGCCGGTGAGCAGTACTTC
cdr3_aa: CASNPGRAGEQYF

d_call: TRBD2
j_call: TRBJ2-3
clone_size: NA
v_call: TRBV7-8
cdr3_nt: TGTGCCAGCAGCTCCCCCAGACTAGCGGGAATCACAGATACGCAGTATTTT
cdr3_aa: CASSSPRLAGITDTQYF

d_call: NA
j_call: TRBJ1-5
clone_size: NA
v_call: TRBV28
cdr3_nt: TGTGCCAGCAGTTTAAGTAGTAATCAGCCCCAGCATTTT
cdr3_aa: CASSLSSNQPQHF

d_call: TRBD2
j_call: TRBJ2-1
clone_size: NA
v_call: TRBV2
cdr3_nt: TGTGCCAGCAGTGGCTCGGGAGGGTACAATGAGCAGTTCTTC
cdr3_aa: CASSGSGGYNEQFF

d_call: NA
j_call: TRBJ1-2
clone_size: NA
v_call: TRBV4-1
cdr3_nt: TGCGCCAGCAGCCAAGATGAGGCTGCGCGGGATGGCTACACCTTC
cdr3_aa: CASSQDEAARDGYTF

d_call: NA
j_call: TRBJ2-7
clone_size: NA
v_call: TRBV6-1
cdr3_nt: TGTGCCAGCAGTGAAAGTTCCTACGAGCAGTACTTC
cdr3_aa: CASSESSYEQYF

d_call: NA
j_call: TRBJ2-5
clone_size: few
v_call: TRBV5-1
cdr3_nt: TGCGCCAGCAGCTCGTCCTTTTTGGGAAGGGAGACCCAGTACTTC
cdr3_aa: CASSSSFLGRETQYF

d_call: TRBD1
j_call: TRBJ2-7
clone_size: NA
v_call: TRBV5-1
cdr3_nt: TGCGCCAGCAGCTCTGGACCATATCTCGGGACAGGGGGGCACGAGCAGTACTTC
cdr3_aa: CASSSGPYLGTGGHEQYF

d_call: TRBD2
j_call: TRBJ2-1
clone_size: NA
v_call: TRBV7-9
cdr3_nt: TGTGCCAGCAGCTTTAGCGGGGGAGACAATGAGCAGTTCTTC
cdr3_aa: CASSFSGGDNEQFF

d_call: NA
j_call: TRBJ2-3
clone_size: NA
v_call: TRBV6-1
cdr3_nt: TGTGCCAGCAGTGAATCAGTAGGGGGGAGGGGCACAGATACGCAGTATTTT
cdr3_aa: CASSESVGGRGTDTQYF

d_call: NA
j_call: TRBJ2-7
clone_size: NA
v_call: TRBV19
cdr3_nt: TGTGCCAGCAGACCAGGGACTGCAAATATGGACGAGCAGTACTTC
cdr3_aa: CASRPGTANMDEQYF

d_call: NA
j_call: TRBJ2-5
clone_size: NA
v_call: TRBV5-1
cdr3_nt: TGCGCCAGCAGCTTGGGCTCTACAGGGTCAGAGACCCAGTACTTC
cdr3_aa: CASSLGSTGSETQYF

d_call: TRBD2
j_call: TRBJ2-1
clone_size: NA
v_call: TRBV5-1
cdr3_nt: TGCGCCAGCCACCCCCGAGCGGGAGGGCCTGGGGAGCAGTTCTTC
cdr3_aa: CASHPRAGGPGEQFF

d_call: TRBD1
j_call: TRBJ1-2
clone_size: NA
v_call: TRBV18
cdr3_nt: TGTGCCAGCTCACCACCAGGGACAGGGCAAGGCTACACCTTC
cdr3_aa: CASSPPGTGQGYTF

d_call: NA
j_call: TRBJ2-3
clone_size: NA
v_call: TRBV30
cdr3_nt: TGTGCCTGGACCCCTCCAGACCGGAGGGGGACAGATACGCAGTATTTT
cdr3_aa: CAWTPPDRRGTDTQYF

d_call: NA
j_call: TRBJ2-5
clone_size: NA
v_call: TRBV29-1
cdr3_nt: TGCAGCGTTGAAGATGATAGTTTGGGCGGGGCGCGGGAGACCCAGTACTTC
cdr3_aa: CSVEDDSLGGARETQYF

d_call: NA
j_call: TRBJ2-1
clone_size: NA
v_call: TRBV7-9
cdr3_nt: TGTGCCAGCAGCTTGGAGAGCAACAATGAGCAGTTCTTC
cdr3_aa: CASSLESNNEQFF

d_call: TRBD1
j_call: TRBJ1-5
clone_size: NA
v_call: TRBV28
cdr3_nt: TGTGCCAGCAGTTTGATACAGGGGAATCAGCCCCAGCATTTT
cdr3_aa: CASSLIQGNQPQHF

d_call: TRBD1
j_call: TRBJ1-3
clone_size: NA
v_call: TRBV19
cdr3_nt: TGTGCCACCCAGAACAGGGGCGCTATGGGAGGAAACACCATATATTTT
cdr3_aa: CATQNRGAMGGNTIYF

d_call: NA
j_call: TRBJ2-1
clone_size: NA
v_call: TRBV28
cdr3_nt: TGTGCCAGCAGTCCTGCGGAGCTTAATGAGCAGTTCTTC
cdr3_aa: CASSPAELNEQFF

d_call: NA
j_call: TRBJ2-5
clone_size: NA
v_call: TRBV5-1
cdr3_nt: TGCGCCAGCAGCTGGGGGTCAGGGCCCCCCCAAGAGACCCAGTACTTC
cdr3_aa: CASSWGSGPPQETQYF

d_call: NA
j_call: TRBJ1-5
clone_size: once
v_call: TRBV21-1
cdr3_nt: TGTGCCAGCAGCATCCGGCAAAGGCCTCTGAGGAATCAGCCCCAGCATTTT
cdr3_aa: CASSIRQRPLRNQPQHF

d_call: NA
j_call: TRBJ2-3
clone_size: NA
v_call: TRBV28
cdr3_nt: TGTGCCAGCAGTTGGATTCCGGGACCAAACACAGATACGCAGTATTTT
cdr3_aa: CASSWIPGPNTDTQYF